A selection of T cell receptor beta chains follows, all from one sample in a study of shared clonotypes between healthy human individuals. Only in-frame clones appear in the TCRdb table, and some are missing; sequencing was by immunoSEQ multiplex PCR. Found here are about 2.3 million clones, around 92% of them singletons; the top ten hold approximately 0.41%. Input material: naive CD4+ T cells from PBMCs. Every receptor here comes from a man younger than 35 in good health. Some clones in this sample may be carry-over from other donors' samples. Both conserved end residues are part of each CDR3. A D gene is named only where the DNA matches it firmly.

. TRBJ1-2 TRBV5-6 TGTGCCAGCAGCTTGGAGTTGACCGGGACCGAATATGGCTACACCTTC CASSLELTGTEYGYTF
. TRBJ2-1 TRBV28 TGTGCCAGCAGTTTTGAGCCAGGGGGGACAGAGCAGTTCTTC CASSFEPGGTEQFF
TRBD2 TRBJ2-1 TRBV30 TGTGCCTGGAACCGCGGACTAGCGTCATACAATGAGCAGTTCTTC CAWNRGLASYNEQFF
TRBD1 TRBJ2-2 TRBV6-6 TGTGCCAGCAGTTACAGGGGGACAGCCACCGGGGAGCTGTTTTTT CASSYRGTATGELFF
TRBD2 TRBJ2-7 TRBV9 TGTGCCAGCAGCGCAGGACTAGTTAGCTCCTACGAGCAGTACTTC CASSAGLVSSYEQYF
TRBD1 TRBJ2-4 TRBV5-6 TGTGCCAGCAGCTCCAAAGGGGGACAGGCGCTAGCCAAAAACATTCAGTACTTC CASSSKGGQALAKNIQYF
TRBD1 TRBJ2-7 TRBV7-9 TGTGCCACGGGACAGGAATACGAGCAGTACTTC CATGQEYEQYF
. TRBJ2-2 TRBV28 TGTGCCAGCAGTTTACCGGGGGCGCATACCGGGGAGCTGTTTTTT CASSLPGAHTGELFF
. TRBJ2-3 TRBV18 TGTGCCAGCTCACCAATGCAGGGATTCCAAGATACGCAGTATTTT CASSPMQGFQDTQYF
. TRBJ2-2 TRBV19 TGTGCCAGCCACCCGGGTTTGGGCGGGGAGCTGTTTTTT CASHPGLGGELFF
TRBD2 TRBJ2-7 TRBV18 TGTGCCAGCTCACCGGGACTAGCGGAAGTCTACGAGCAGTACTTC CASSPGLAEVYEQYF
. TRBJ1-6 TRBV7-5 TGTGTCAGAAGCTTGGGGAGTTCGCCTTCACCCCTCCACTTT CVRSLGSSPSPLHF
. TRBJ2-7 TRBV11-2 TGTGCCAGCAGCTTAGTTTTCGGGAACTACGAGCAGTACTTC CASSLVFGNYEQYF
. TRBJ1-2 TRBV14 TGTGCCAGCAGCCTCCGCGCGGCGGCAGGGAGTAACTATGGCTACACCTTC CASSLRAAAGSNYGYTF
. TRBJ1-2 TRBV9 TGTGCCAGCAGCGTCTCCGTGGGGTCCAGGGTAGGCTACACCTTC CASSVSVGSRVGYTF
. TRBJ2-2 TRBV5-1 TGCGCCAGCAGCCACGGGACGGGAACCGGGGAGCTGTTTTTT CASSHGTGTGELFF
. TRBJ1-3 TRBV6-1 TGTGCCAGCAGTGAAGCTTACAGCTTAAACACCATATATTTT CASSEAYSLNTIYF